The 5 T cell receptor beta chains below were found in one sample sequenced in a study of T cell responses to AZD1222 COVID-19 vaccine. The method was immunoSEQ multiplex PCR; TCRdb's version includes in-frame clones alone and lacks a portion of them. Among roughly 190,000 clones listed, approximately 91% were seen once. The material was peripheral blood, obtained on day 0 of AZD1222 vaccination. These receptors came from an adult in good health.

The chain couples TRBV19 to TRBJ1-6; D might be TRBD1 (5 bases). The CDR3 covers 19 residues. Germline V lookup: CDR1 LNHDA, CDR2 SQIVND (reference sequence). With 2 bases removed from V and 10 bases from J, the gap between germline ends came to 27 bases. The chain's CDR3 is CASSIRGVPGRLRLSPLHF. In DNA, the CDR3 is TGTGCCAGTAGTATACGGGGGGTCCCGGGACGACTAAGGCTATCACCCCTCCACTTT.

The chain recombines TRBV29-1 with TRBJ2-1, with D maybe TRBD2 (6 bases). The ends were cut back, 3 bases at V and 8 bases at J, with 17 bases in the middle. This CDR3 comprises 14 residues. Germline CDR1 and CDR2: SQVTM and ANQGSEA. The CDR3 region has the DNA TGCAGCGTTGATGGGACTGGAGGTATCTATGAGCAGTTCTTC. The encoded protein is CSVDGTGGIYEQFF.

J is TRBJ1-5 and V is TRBV9; a weak D match, TRBD1 (6 bases). The ends were cut back, 4 bases at V and 5 bases at J, with 19 bases in the middle. The CDR3 extends over 16 amino acids. Per the germline V gene, CDR1 is SGDLS and CDR2 is YYNGEE. The CDR3 region has the DNA TGTGCCAGCAGCCCCTCGAAGGGCAGGGGTGATCAGCCCCAGCATTTT. The encoded protein is CASSPSKGRGDQPQHF.

This clone is a singleton in its sample. V and J are TRBV7-3 and TRBJ2-1; TRBD2 matches at 7 bases. CDR3 size: 16 residues. From germline, CDR1 is SGHTA and CDR2 FQGTGA. Germline trimming cut 5 bases from V and 0 bases from J; bases unmatched to any gene: 7. This CDR3 reads CASSPQAGSSYNEQFF. DNA of the CDR3: TGTGCCAGCAGCCCGCAAGCGGGGAGCTCCTACAATGAGCAGTTCTTC.

This clone was seen just once. The chain couples TRBV4-2 to TRBJ1-4; perhaps TRBD1 as D (6 bases). Trimming cost V 0 bases and J 5 bases, with 13 bases left between them. Germline V gene lookup returns CDR1 LGHNA and CDR2 YNFKEQ. The CDR3 contains 16 residues. In DNA form, the CDR3 reads TGTGCCAGCAGCCAAGATCTGGCAGGGGTGAATGAAAAACTGTTTTTT. This gives the protein CASSQDLAGVNEKLFF.